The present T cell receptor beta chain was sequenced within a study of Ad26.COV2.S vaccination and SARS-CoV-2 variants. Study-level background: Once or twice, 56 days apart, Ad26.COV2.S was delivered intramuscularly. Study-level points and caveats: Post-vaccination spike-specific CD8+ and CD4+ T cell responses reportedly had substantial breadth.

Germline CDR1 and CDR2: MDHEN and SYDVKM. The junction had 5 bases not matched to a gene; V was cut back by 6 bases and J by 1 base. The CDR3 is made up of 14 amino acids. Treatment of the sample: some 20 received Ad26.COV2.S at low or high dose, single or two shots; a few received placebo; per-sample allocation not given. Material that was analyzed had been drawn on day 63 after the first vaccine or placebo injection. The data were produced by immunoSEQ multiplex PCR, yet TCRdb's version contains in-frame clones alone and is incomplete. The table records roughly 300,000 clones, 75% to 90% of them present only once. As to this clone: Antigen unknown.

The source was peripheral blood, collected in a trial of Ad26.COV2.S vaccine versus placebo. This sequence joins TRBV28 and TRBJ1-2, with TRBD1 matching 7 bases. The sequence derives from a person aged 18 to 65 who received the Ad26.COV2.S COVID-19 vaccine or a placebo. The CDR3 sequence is CASSYRDSNYGYTF. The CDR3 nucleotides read TGTGCCAGCAGCTACCGGGACAGTAACTATGGCTACACCTTC.